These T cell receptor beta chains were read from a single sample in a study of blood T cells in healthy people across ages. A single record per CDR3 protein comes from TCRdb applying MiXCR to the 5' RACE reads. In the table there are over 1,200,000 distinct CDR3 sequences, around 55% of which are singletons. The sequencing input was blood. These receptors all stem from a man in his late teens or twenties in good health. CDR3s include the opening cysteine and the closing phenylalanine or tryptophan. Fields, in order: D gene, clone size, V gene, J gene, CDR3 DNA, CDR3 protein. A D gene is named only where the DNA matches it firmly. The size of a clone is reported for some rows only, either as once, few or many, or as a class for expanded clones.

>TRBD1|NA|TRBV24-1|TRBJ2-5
TGTGCCACCAGTGAAGGGGGCTATGGGTCGGAGACCCAGTACTTC
CATSEGGYGSETQYF
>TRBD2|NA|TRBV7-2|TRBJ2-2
TGTGCCAGCAGCTCTTCCCTTAGCGGGGGGTGGACCGGGGAGCTGTTTTTT
CASSSSLSGGWTGELFF
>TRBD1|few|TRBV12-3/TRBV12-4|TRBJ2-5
TGTGCCAGCAGACCGACAGGGCTCCTCGGGACCCAGTACTTC
CASRPTGLLGTQYF
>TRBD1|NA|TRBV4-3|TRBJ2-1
TGCGCCAGCAGCCTAGGACAGGGTCTCAATGAGCAGTTCTTC
CASSLGQGLNEQFF
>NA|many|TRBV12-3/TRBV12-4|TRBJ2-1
TGTGCCAGCAGCCGGATAGCGGGACAGTACAATGAGCAGTTCTTC
CASSRIAGQYNEQFF
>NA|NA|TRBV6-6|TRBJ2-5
TGTGCCACCGCGGGACATGCTCTTCAAGAGACCCAGTACTTC
CATAGHALQETQYF
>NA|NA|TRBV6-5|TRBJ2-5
TGTGCCAGCAGTTACTCCTCGTTAGGTTACGAGACCCAGTACTTC
CASSYSSLGYETQYF
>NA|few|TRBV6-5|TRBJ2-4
TGTGCCAGCACCTTCCGGGGGGCCAACATTCAGTACTTC
CASTFRGANIQYF
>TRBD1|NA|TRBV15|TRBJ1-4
TGTGCCACCAGCAACAGACAGGGGCCAGGAGAAAAACTGTTTTTT
CATSNRQGPGEKLFF
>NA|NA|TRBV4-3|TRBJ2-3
TGCGCCAGCAGCCAAGAAAGCAGGGTACAAGATACGCAGTATTTT
CASSQESRVQDTQYF
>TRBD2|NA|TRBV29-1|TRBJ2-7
TGCAGCGTTGCTGTCTCGCGGGGGGCGTCATACGAGCAGTACTTC
CSVAVSRGASYEQYF
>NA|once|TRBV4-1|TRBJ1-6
TGCGCCAGCAGCCAAGAAGAAAGGGGAGGTTCACCCCTCCACTTT
CASSQEERGGSPLHF
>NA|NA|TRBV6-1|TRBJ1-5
TGTGCCAGCAGTGAAGCGCGTCATATTAATCAGCCCCAGCATTTT
CASSEARHINQPQHF
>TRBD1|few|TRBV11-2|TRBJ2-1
TGTGCCAGCAGCTTCGGGACAGTTAATGAGCAGTTCTTC
CASSFGTVNEQFF
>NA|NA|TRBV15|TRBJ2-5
TGTGCCACCAGCAGAGCGGGCAGGCCGCAAGAGACCCAGTACTTC
CATSRAGRPQETQYF
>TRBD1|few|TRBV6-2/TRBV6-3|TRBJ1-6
TGTGCCAGCAGTTATAAACAGGGGGTAGATAATTCACCCCTCCACTTT
CASSYKQGVDNSPLHF
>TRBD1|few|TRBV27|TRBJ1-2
TGTGCCAGCAGCCCCTTACCAGGGGGGGGCTACACCTTC
CASSPLPGGGYTF
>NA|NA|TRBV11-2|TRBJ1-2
TGTGCCAGCAGCTCTACTATCTCCGTAAGGGTCTATGGCTACACCTTC
CASSSTISVRVYGYTF
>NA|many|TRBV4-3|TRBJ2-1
TGCGCCAGCAGCCAAGATAGGGGGGCTTACAATGAGCAGTTCTTC
CASSQDRGAYNEQFF
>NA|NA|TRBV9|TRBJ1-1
TGTGCCAGCAGCGTAGAGGGGGGGAGCACTGAAGCTTTCTTT
CASSVEGGSTEAFF
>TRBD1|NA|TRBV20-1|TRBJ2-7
TGCAGTGTTCAGGGACAGGTCCCACCCTACGAGCAGTACTTC
CSVQGQVPPYEQYF
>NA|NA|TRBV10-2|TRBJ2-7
TGCGCCAGCAGTGAGTCGCTAGGCGTTTCCTACGAGCAGTACTTC
CASSESLGVSYEQYF
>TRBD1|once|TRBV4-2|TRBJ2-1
TGTGCCAGCAGCCAAGATTGGGGGACAGGGGACAATGAGCAGTTCTTC
CASSQDWGTGDNEQFF
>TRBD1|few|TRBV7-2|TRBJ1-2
TGTGCCAGCAGCTTAGAGGGGGCGCATGGCTACACCTTC
CASSLEGAHGYTF
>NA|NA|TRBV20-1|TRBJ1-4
TGCGGATACCCTTATAATGAAAAACTGTTTTTT
CGYPYNEKLFF
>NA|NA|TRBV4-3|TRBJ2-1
TGCGCCAGCAGTGCGAGCGTCTGGGGCGAGCAGTTCTTC
CASSASVWGEQFF
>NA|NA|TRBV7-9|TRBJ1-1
TGTGCCAGCAGCTTTTGGGTGTTACCGAACACTGAAGCTTTCTTT
CASSFWVLPNTEAFF
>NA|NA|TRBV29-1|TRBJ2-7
TGCAGCGTTGAAGTGGCTGGCGGGACGACCCACGAGCAGTACTTC
CSVEVAGGTTHEQYF
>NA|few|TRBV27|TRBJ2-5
TGTGCCAGCAGTAACTGGGGGCTGGTGGAGGAGACCCAGTACTTC
CASSNWGLVEETQYF
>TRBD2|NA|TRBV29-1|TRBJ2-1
TGCAGCGTTGTGACTAGCCTTTTGGATGAGCAGTTCTTC
CSVVTSLLDEQFF
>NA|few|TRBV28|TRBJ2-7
TGTGCCAGCAGTTTGGGCAGGGGGGGATACGAGCAGTACTTC
CASSLGRGGYEQYF
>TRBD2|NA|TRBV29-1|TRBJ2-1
TGCAGCGTTGTCGGACTAGCGGGAGGCAATGAGCAGTTCTTC
CSVVGLAGGNEQFF
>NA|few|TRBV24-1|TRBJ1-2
TGTGCCACCAGTGATTTGCAGGCAGGAGACGACTACACCTTC
CATSDLQAGDDYTF
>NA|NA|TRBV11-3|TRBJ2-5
TGTGCCAGCAGCTTAGATGGTAGCACCGAGATCGATGAGCAGTACTTC
CASSLDGSTEIDEQYF
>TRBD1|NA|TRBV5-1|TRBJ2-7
TGCGCCAGCAGCTCGGACAGGCTTTCCTACGAGCAGTACTTC
CASSSDRLSYEQYF
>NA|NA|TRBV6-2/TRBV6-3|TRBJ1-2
TGTGCCAGCAGTCAACCAATCCAGATGGGTGGCTACACCTTC
CASSQPIQMGGYTF
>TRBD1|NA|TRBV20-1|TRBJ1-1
TGCAGTGCTAGTGAGGGGGCCGGCACTGAAGCTTTCTTT
CSASEGAGTEAFF
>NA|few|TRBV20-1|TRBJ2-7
TGCAGTGCTATCAGTGGTCAGGGAACCCTCTACGAGCAGTACTTC
CSAISGQGTLYEQYF
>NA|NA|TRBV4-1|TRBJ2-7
TGCGCCAGCAGCCAATCATCTAGTGGGTACGAGCAGTACTTC
CASSQSSSGYEQYF
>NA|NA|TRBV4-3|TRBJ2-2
TGCGCCAGCAGCCAAGGGACCAGGGAGCTGTTTTTT
CASSQGTRELFF
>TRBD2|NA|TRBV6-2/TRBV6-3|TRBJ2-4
TGTGCCAGCGCAGCGGGGACCTACAATGAGCAGTACTTC
CASAAGTYNEQYF